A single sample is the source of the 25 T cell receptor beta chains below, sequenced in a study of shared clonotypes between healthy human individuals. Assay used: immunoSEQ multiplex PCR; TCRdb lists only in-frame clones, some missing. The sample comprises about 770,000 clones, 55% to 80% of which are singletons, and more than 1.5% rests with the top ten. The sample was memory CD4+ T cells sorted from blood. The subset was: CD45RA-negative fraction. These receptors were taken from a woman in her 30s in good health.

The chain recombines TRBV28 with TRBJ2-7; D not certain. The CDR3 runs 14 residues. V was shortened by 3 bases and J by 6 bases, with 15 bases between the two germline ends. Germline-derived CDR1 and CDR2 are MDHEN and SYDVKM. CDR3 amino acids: CASSLVYSTGEQYF. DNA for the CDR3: TGTGCCAGCAGTTTGGTCTACTCGACTGGCGAGCAGTACTTC.

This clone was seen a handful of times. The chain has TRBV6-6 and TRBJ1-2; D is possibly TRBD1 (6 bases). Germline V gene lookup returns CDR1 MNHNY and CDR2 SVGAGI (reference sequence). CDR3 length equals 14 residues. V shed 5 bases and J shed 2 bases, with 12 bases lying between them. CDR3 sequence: CASSPWTENYGYTF. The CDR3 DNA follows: TGTGCCAGCAGTCCCTGGACAGAGAACTATGGCTACACCTTC.

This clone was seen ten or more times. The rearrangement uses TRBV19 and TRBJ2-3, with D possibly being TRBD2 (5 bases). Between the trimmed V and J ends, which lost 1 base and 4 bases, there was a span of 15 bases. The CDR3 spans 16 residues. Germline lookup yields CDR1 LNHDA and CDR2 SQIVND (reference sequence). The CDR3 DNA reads TGTGCCAGTAGTATAGTCGGCCTCGGGAAGTCAGATACGCAGTATTTT. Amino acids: CASSIVGLGKSDTQYF.

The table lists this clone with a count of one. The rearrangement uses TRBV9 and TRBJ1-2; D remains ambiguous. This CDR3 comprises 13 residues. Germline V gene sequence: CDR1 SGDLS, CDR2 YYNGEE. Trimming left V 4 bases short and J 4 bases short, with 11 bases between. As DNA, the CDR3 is TGTGCCAGCAGCCCGAAAACGCCCTATGGCTACACCTTC. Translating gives CASSPKTPYGYTF.

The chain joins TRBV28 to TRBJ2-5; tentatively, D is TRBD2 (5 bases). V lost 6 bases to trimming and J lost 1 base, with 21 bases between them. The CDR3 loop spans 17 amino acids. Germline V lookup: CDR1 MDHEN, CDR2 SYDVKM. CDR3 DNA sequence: TGTGCCAGCAGGTCCCCCATTGGGGAGTGGGGCCAAGAGACCCAGTACTTC. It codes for CASRSPIGEWGQETQYF. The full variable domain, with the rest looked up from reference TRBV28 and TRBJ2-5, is DVKVTQSSRYLVKRTGEKVFLECVQDMDHENMFWYRQDPGLGLRLIYFSYDVKMKEKGDIPEGYSVSREKKERFSLILESASTNQTSMYLCASRSPIGEWGQETQYFGPGTRLLVL.

CDR3 DNA: TGTGCCAGCAGCTTCGCCCAGGGTTATCAGTACGAGCAGTACTTC. Its translation is CASSFAQGYQYEQYF. The chain uses TRBV7-2 and TRBJ2-7, with a weak D call TRBD1 (5 bases). Germline V gene data show CDR1 as SGHTA and CDR2 as FQGNSA. Trimming took off 3 bases at V and 4 bases at J, with 16 bases between the two ends. The CDR3 contains 15 residues. The full variable domain, completed using reference TRBV7-2 and TRBJ2-7, is GAGVSQSPSNKVTEKGKDVELRCDPISGHTALYWYRQSLGQGLEFLIYFQGNSAPDKSGLPSDRFSAERTGGSVSTLTIQRTQQEDSAVYLCASSFAQGYQYEQYFGPGTRLTVT.

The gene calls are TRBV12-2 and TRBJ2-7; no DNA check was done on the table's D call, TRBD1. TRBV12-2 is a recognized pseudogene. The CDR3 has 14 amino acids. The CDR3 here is CASRGYRGDYEQYF. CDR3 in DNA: TGTGCAAGTCGCGGATACAGGGGGGACTACGAGCAGTACTTC.

The CDR3 region is CASSLRRGAKNEQYF. CDR3 nucleotides: TGTGCCAGCAGCTTGCGTCGGGGGGCGAAGAACGAGCAGTACTTC. This chain joins TRBV5-8 and TRBJ2-7; D may be TRBD2 (7 bases). This CDR3 has 15 amino acids. Germline assignment: CDR1 SGHTS and CDR2 YDEGEE. The germline V and J ends were trimmed by 1 base and 5 bases, with 16 bases remaining between them.

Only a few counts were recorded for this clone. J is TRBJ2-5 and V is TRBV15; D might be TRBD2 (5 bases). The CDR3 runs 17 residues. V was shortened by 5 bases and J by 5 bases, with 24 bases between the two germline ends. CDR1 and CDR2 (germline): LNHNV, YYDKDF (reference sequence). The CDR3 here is CATSHSSDWKQLETQYF. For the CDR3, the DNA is TGTGCCACCAGCCATTCCTCGGACTGGAAGCAATTGGAGACCCAGTACTTC.

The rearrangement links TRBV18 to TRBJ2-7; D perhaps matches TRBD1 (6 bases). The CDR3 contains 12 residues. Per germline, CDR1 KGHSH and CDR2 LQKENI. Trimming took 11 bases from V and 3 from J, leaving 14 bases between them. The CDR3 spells CASGAGDYEQYF. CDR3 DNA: TGTGCCTCCGGCGCAGGGGACTACGAGCAGTACTTC.

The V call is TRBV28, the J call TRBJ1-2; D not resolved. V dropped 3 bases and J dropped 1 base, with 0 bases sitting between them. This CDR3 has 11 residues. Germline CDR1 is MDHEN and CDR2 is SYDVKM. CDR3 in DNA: TGTGCCAGCAGTTTTAACTATGGCTACACCTTC. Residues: CASSFNYGYTF.

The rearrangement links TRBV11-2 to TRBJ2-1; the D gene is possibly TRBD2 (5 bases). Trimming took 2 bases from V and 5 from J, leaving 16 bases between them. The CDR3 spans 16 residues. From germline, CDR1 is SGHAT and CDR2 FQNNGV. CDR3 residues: CASSLYGGRIDNEQFF. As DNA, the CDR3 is TGTGCCAGCAGCTTATATGGCGGGCGGATCGACAATGAGCAGTTCTTC.

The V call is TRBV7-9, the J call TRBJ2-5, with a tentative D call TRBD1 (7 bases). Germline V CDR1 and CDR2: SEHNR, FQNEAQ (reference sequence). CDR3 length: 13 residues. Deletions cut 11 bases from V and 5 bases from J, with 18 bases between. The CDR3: CAVDREEEETQYF. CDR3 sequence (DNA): TGTGCCGTAGACAGGGAGGAGGAGGAGACCCAGTACTTC.

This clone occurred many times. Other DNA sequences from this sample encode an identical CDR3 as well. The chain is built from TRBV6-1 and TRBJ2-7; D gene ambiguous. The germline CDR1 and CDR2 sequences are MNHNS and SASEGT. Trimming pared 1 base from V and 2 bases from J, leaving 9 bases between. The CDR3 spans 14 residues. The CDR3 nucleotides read TGTGCCAGCAGTGAAGGGCAGGACCCCTACGAGCAGTACTTC. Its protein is CASSEGQDPYEQYF.

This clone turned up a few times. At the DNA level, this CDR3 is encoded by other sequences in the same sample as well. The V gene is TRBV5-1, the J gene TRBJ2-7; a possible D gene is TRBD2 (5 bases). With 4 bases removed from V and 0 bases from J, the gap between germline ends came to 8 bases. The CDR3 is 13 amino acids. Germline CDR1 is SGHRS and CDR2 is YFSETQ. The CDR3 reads CASSESGSYEQYF. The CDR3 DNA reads TGCGCCAGCAGCGAGAGCGGCTCCTACGAGCAGTACTTC.

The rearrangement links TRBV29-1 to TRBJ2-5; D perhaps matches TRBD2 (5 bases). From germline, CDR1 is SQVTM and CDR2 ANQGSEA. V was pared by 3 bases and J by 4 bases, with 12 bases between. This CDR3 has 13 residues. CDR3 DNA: TGCAGCGTTGACGAGCAAGGAGGAGAGACCCAGTACTTC. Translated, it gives CSVDEQGGETQYF. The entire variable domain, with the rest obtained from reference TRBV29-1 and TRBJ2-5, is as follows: SAVISQKPSRDICQRGTSLTIQCQVDSQVTMMFWYRQQPGQSLTLIATANQGSEATYESGFVIDKFPISRPNLTFSTLTVSNMSPEDSSIYLCSVDEQGGETQYFGPGTRLLVL.

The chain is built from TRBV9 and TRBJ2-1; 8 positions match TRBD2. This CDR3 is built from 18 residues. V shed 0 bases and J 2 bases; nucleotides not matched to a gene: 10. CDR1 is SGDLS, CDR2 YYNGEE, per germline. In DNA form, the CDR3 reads TGTGCCAGCAGCGTAGCTGGGGCGGGAGGACTCACCTACAATGAGCAGTTCTTC. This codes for CASSVAGAGGLTYNEQFF.

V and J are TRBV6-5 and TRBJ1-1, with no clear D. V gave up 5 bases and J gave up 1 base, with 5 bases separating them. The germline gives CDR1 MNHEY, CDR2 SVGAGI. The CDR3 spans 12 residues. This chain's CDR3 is CASSGRNTEAFF. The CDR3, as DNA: TGTGCCAGCAGTGGACGGAACACTGAAGCTTTCTTT.

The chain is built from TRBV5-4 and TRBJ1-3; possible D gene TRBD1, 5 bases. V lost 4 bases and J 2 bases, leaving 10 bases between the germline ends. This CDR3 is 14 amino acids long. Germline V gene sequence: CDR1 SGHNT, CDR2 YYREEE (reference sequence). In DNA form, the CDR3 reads TGTGCCAGCAGCGATGGGGCGACTGGAAACACCATATATTTT. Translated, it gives CASSDGATGNTIYF. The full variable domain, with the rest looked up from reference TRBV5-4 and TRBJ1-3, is ETGVTQSPTHLIKTRGQQVTLRCSSQSGHNTVSWYQQALGQGPQFIFQYYREEENGRGNFPPRFSGLQFPNYSSELNVNALELDDSALYLCASSDGATGNTIYFGEGSWLTVV.

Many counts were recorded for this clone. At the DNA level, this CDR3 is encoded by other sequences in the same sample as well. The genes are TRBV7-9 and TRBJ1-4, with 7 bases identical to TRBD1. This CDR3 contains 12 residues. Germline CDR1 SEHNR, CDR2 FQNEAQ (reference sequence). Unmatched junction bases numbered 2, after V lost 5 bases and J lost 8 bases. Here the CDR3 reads CASSLGGEKLFF. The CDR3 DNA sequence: TGTGCCAGCAGCCTAGGGGGCGAAAAACTGTTTTTT. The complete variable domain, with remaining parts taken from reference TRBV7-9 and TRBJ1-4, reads DTGVSQNPRHKITKRGQNVTFRCDPISEHNRLYWYRQTLGQGPEFLTYFQNEAQLEKSRLLSDRFSAERPKGSFSTLEIQRTEQGDSAMYLCASSLGGEKLFFGSGTQLSVL.

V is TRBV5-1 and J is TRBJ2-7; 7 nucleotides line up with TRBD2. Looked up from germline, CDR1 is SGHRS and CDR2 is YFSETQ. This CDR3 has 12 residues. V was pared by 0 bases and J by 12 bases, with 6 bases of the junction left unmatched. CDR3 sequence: CASSLGDYHLYF. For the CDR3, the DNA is TGCGCCAGCAGCTTGGGGGACTACCATCTGTACTTC.

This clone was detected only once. The CDR3 region is CASSVQQGNTIYF. CDR3 nucleotides: TGTGCCAGTAGCGTTCAACAAGGAAACACCATATATTTT. The chain joins TRBV19 to TRBJ1-3, with D unclear. The germline V gene encodes CDR1 LNHDA and CDR2 SQIVND (reference sequence). V lost 6 bases and J 4 bases, leaving 10 bases between the germline ends. The CDR3 loop spans 13 amino acids.

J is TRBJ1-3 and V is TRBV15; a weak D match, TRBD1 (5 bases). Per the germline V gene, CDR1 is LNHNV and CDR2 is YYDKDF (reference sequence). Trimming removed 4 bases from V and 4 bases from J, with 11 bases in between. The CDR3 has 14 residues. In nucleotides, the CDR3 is TGTGCCACCAGCAAAGGGGTTGACGGAAACACCATATATTTT. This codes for CATSKGVDGNTIYF.

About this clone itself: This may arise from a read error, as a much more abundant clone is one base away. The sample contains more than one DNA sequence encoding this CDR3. CDR3 coding DNA: TGTGCCAGCAGTGTGGGAGATACGCAGTATTTT. Encoded protein: CASSVGDTQYF. This chain joins TRBV2 and TRBJ2-3; D remains unclear. The CDR3 covers 11 residues. The V gene's germline CDR1 is SNHLY and CDR2 FYNNEI. V lost 4 bases and J 5 bases, leaving 4 bases between the germline ends.

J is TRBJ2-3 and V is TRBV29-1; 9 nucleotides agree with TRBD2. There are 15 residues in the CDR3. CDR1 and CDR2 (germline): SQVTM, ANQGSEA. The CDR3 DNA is TGCAGTTCTGGTAGCGGGAGTAGGGGCACAGATACGCAGTATTTT. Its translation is CSSGSGSRGTDTQYF.